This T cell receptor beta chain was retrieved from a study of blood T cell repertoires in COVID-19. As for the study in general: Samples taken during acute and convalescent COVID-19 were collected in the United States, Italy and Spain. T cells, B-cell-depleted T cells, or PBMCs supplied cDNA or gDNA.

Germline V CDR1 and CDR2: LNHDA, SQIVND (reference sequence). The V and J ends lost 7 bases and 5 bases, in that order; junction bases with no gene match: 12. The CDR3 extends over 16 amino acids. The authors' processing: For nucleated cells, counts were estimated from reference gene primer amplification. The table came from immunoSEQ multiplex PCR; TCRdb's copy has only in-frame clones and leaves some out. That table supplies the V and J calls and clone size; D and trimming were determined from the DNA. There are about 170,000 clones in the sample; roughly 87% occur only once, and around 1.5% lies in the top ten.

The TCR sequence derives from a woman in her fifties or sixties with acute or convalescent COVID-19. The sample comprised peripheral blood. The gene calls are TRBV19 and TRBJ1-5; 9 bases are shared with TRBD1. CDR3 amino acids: CASTYRGDREDQPQHF. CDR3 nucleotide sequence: TGTGCCAGTACCTATAGGGGGGACAGGGAAGATCAGCCCCAGCATTTT.